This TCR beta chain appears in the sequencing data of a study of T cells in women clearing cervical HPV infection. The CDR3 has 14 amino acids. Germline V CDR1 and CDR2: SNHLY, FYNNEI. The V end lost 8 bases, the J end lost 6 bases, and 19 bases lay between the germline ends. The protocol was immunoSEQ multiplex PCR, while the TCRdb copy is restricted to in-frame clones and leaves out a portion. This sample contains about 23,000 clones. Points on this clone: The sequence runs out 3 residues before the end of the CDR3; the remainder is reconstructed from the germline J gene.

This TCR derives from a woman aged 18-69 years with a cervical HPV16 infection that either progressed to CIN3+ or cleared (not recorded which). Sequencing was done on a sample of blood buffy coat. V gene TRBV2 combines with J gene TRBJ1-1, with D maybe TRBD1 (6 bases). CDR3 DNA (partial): TGTGCCAGCTCAGGGGTAATAGGAGTAGCTGAA. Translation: CASSGVIGVAE. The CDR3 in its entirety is CASSGVIGVAEAFF.